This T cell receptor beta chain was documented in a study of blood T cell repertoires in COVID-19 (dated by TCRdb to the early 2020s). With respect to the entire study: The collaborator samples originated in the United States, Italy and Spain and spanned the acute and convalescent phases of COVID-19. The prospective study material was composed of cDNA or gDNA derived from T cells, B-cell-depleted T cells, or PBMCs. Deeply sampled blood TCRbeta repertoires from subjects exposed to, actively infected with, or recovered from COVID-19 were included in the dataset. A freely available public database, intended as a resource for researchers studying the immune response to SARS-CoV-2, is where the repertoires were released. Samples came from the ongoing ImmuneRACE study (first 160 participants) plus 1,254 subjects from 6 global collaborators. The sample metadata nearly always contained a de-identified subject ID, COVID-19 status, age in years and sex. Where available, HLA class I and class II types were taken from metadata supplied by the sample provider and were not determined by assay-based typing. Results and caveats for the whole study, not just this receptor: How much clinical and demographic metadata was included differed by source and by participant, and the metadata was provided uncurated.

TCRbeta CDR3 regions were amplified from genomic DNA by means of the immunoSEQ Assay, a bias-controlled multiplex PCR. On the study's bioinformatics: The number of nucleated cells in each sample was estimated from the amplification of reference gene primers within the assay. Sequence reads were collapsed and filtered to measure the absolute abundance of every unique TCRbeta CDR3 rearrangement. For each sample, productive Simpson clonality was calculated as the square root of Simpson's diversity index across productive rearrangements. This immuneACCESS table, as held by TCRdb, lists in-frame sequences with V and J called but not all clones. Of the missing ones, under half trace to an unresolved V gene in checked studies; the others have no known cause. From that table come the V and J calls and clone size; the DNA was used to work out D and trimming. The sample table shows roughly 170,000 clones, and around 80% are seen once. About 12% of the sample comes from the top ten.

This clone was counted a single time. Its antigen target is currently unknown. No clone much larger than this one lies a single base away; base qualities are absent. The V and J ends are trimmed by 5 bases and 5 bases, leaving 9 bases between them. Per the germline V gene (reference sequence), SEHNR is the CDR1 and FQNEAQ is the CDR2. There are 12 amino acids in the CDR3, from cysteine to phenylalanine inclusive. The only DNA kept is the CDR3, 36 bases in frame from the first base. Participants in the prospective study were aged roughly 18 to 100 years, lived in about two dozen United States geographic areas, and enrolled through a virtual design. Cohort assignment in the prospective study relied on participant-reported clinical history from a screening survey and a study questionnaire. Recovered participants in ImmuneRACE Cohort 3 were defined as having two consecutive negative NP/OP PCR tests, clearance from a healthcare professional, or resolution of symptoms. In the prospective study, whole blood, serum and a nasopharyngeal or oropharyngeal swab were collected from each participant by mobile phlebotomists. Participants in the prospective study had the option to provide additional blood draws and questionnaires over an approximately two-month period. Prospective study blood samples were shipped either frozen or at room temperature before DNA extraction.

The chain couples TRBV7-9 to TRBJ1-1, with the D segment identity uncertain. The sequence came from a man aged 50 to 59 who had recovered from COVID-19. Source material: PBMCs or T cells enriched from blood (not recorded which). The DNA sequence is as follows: TGTGCCAGCAGCCCGGCCGGGACTGAAGCTTTCTTT. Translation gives CASSPAGTEAFF.